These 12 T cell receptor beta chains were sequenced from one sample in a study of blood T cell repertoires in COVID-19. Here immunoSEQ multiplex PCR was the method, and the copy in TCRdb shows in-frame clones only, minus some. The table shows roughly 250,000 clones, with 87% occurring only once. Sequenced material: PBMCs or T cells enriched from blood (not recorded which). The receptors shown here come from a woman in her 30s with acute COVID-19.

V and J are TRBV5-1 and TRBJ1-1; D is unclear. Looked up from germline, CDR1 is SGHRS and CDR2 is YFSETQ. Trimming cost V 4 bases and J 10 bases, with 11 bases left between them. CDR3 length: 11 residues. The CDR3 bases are TGCGCCAGCAGCGAAGCAGGAGGAGCTTTCTTT. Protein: CASSEAGGAFF.

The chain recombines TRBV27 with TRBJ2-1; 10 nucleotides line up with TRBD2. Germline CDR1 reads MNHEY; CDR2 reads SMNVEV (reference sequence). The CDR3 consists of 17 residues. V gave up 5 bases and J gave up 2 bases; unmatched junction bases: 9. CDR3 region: CASSHSAGGPPYNEQFF. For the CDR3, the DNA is TGTGCCAGCAGTCACTCAGCGGGGGGGCCGCCCTACAATGAGCAGTTCTTC.

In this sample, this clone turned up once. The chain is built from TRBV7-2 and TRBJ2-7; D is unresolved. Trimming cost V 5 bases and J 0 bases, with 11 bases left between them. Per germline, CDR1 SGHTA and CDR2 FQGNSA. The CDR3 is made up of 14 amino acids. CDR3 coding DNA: TGTGCCAGCAGCCCCTTGACAAGCTCCTACGAGCAGTACTTC. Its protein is CASSPLTSSYEQYF.

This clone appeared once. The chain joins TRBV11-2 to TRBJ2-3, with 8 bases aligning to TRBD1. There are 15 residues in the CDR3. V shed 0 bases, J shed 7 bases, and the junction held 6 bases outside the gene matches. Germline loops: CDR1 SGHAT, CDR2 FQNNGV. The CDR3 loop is CASSLEGQGANTQYF. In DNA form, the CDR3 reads TGTGCCAGCAGCTTAGAGGGCCAGGGGGCAAATACGCAGTATTTT.

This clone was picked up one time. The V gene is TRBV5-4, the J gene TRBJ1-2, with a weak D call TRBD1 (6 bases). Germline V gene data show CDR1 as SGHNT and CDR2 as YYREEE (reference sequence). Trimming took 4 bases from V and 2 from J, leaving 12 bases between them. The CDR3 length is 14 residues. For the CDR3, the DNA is TGTGCCAGCAGCCAATCCGGGACAAACTATGGCTACACCTTC. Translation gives CASSQSGTNYGYTF. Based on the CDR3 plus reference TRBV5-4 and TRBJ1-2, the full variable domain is ETGVTQSPTHLIKTRGQQVTLRCSSQSGHNTVSWYQQALGQGPQFIFQYYREEENGRGNFPPRFSGLQFPNYSSELNVNALELDDSALYLCASSQSGTNYGYTFGSGTRLTVV.

CDR3 DNA: TGTGCCAGCAGCCTGGACTCGACAGGGGGCTATAACGGGGAGCTGTTTTTT. Protein: CASSLDSTGGYNGELFF. The gene calls are TRBV11-3 and TRBJ2-2; 10 positions match TRBD1. This CDR3 comprises 17 residues. CDR1 is SGHNT and CDR2 is YENEEA in the germline V gene. Trimming took 5 bases from V and 7 from J; bases not matched to a gene: 13.

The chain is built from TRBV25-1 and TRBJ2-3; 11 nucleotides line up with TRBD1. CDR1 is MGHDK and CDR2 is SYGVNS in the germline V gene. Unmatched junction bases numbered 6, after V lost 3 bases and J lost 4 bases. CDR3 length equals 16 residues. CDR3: CASSEGQGGKADTQYF. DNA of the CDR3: TGTGCCAGCAGTGAGGGACAGGGGGGGAAGGCAGATACGCAGTATTTT.

In DNA form, the CDR3 reads TGTGCCAGCGGGGACAGGGTGCTTACTGAAGCTTTCTTT. It codes for CASGDRVLTEAFF. The J gene is TRBJ1-1, the V gene TRBV7-8, with 9 bases matching TRBD1. V dropped 8 bases and J dropped 5; count of bases not matched to a gene: 6. The CDR3 runs 13 residues. Germline V gene sequence: CDR1 SGHVS, CDR2 FQNEAQ.

Here the CDR3 reads CASSFGQGASYEQYF. CDR3 bases: TGTGCCAGCAGCTTCGGGCAGGGGGCTTCCTACGAGCAGTACTTC. The chain joins TRBV7-8 to TRBJ2-7; TRBD1 aligns across 8 bases. After removal of 3 bases from V and 1 base from J, the junction contained 5 bases not matched to a gene. The CDR3 loop spans 15 amino acids. Germline V gene lookup returns CDR1 SGHVS and CDR2 FQNEAQ.

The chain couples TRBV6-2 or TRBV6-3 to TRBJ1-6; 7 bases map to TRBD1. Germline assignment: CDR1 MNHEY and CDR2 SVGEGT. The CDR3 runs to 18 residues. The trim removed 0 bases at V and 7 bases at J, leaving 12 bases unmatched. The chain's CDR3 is CASSYSKGTGTENSPLHF. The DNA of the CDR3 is TGTGCCAGCAGTTACTCTAAGGGGACCGGGACAGAAAATTCACCCCTCCACTTT.

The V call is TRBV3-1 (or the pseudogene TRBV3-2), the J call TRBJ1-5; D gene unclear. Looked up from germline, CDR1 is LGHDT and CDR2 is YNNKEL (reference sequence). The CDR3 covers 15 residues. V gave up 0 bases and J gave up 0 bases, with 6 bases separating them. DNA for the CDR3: TGTGCCAGCAGCCAAGACGGAGATAGCAATCAGCCCCAGCATTTT. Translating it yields CASSQDGDSNQPQHF.

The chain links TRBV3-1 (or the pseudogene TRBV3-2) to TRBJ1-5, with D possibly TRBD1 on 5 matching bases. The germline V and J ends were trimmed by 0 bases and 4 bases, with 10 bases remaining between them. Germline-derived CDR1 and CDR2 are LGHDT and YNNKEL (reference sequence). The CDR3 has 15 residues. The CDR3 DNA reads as TGTGCCAGCAGCCAAGACCGGGGGAGGAATCAGCCCCAGCATTTT. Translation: CASSQDRGRNQPQHF.